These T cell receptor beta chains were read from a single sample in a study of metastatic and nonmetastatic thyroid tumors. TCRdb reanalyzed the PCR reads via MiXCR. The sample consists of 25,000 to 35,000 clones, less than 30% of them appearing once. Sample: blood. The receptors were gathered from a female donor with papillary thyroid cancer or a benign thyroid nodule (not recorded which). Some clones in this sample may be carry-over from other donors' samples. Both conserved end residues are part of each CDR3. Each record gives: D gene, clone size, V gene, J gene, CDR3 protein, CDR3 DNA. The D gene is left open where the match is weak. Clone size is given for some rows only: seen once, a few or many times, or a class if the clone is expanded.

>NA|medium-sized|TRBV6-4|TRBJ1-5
CASSERDGGNQPQHF
TGTGCCAGCAGTGAGCGGGATGGGGGCAACCAGCCCCAGCATTTT
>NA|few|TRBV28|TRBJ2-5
CASSFGGSQETQYF
TGTGCCAGCAGTTTCGGGGGCAGCCAAGAGACCCAGTACTTC
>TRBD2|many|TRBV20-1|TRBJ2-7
CSARWTSSYEQYF
TGCAGTGCTAGGTGGACTAGCTCCTACGAGCAGTACTTC
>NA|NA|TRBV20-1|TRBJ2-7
CSARITGIIEQYF
TGCAGTGCTAGGATCACAGGTATTATCGAGCAGTACTTC
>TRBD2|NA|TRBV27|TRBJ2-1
CASSLATSGFYNEQFF
TGTGCCAGCAGTTTAGCGACTAGCGGTTTCTACAATGAGCAGTTCTTC
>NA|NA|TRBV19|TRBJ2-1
CASSITGQADNEQFF
TGTGCCAGTAGTATAACGGGACAAGCTGACAATGAGCAGTTCTTC
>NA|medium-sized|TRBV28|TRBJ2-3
CASLPINPTDTQYF
TGTGCCAGTCTGCCGATAAACCCGACAGATACGCAGTATTTT
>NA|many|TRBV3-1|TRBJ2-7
CASSLRPGRPGVYEQYF
TGTGCCAGCAGCCTCCGACCCGGGAGACCAGGGGTTTACGAGCAGTACTTC
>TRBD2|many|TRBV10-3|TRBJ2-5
CAAGRGETQYF
TGTGCAGCGGGGAGGGGTGAGACCCAGTACTTC
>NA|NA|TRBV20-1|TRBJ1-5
CSARGLGNSNQPQHF
TGCAGTGCTAGAGGACTGGGAAATAGCAATCAGCCCCAGCATTTT
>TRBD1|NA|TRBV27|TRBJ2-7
CASTGGTGEQYF
TGTGCCTCAACAGGGGGCACAGGGGAGCAGTACTTC
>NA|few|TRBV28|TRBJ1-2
CASSLLGSGGYTF
TGTGCCAGCAGTTTATTGGGTTCAGGTGGCTACACCTTC
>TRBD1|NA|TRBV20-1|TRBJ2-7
CSATTGTGAYEQYF
TGCAGTGCTACCACGGGGACAGGGGCCTACGAGCAGTACTTC
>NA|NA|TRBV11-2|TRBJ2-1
CASSLERPYNEQFF
TGTGCCAGCAGCTTAGAGAGGCCCTACAATGAGCAGTTCTTC
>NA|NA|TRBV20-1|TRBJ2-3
CSARDFRGSDTQYF
TGCAGTGCTAGAGATTTTCGAGGGTCAGATACGCAGTATTTT
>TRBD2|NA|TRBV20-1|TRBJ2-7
CSARVSSGGNEQYF
TGCAGTGCTAGAGTTTCTAGCGGGGGGAACGAGCAGTACTTC
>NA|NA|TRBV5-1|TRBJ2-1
CASSLVLPPQGMGYNEQFF
TGCGCCAGCAGCTTGGTCCTACCTCCTCAGGGGATGGGGTACAATGAGCAGTTCTTC
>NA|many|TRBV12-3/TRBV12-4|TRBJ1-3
CASSLSPWGRFSGNTIYF
TGTGCCAGCAGTTTAAGTCCGTGGGGCAGGTTCTCTGGAAACACCATATATTTT
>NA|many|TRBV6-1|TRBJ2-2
CASEPSTGRNTGELFF
TGTGCCAGCGAGCCTTCGACAGGACGGAACACCGGGGAGCTGTTTTTT
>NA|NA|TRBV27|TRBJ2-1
CASSYPGGDSYNEQFF
TGTGCCAGCAGTTACCCTGGCGGGGACTCCTACAATGAGCAGTTCTTC
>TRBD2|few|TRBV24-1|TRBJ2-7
CATSEGTSRNEQYF
TGTGCCACCAGTGAAGGGACTAGCAGGAACGAGCAGTACTTC
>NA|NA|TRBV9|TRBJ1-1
CASSVRGVNTEAFF
TGTGCCAGCAGCGTCCGAGGTGTGAACACTGAAGCTTTCTTT
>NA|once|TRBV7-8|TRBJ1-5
CASSSTGMWSNQPQHF
TGTGCCAGCAGCTCCACAGGGATGTGGAGCAATCAGCCCCAGCATTTT
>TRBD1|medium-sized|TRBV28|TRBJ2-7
CASSFPDRGTYEQYF
TGTGCCAGCAGTTTCCCGGACAGGGGTACCTACGAGCAGTACTTC
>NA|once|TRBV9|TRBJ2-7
CASSVDVAYEQYF
TGTGCCAGCAGCGTAGACGTAGCCTACGAGCAGTACTTC
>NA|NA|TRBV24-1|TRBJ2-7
CASSLMGLSFPDEQYF
TGTGCCAGTAGCCTCATGGGGCTCTCCTTCCCGGACGAGCAGTACTTC
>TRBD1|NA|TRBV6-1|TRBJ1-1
CASRTWDSEAFF
TGTGCCAGCAGGACCTGGGACAGTGAAGCTTTCTTT
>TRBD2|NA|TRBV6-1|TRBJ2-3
CASTQTSGSTDTQYF
TGTGCCAGCACTCAGACTAGCGGGAGCACAGATACGCAGTATTTT
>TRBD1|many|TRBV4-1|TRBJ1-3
CASSLIVQGTGNTIYF
TGCGCCAGCAGCCTTATTGTACAGGGGACTGGAAACACCATATATTTT
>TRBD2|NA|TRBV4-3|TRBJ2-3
CASSRSGLAGSTDTQYF
TGCGCCAGCAGCCGTTCGGGACTAGCGGGTAGCACAGATACGCAGTATTTT
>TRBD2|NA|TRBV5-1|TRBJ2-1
CASSSGLADYNEQFF
TGCGCCAGCAGCTCAGGACTAGCGGACTACAATGAGCAGTTCTTC
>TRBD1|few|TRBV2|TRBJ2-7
CSSSDLRGRYEQYF
TGTTCCAGCAGTGACCTCAGGGGGCGGTACGAGCAGTACTTC
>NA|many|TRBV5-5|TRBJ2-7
CASSPDLGREQYF
TGTGCCAGCAGCCCAGATTTGGGACGCGAGCAGTACTTC
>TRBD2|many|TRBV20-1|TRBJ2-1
CSARTPKAGEDNEQFF
TGCAGTGCTAGGACCCCCAAGGCGGGAGAGGACAATGAGCAGTTCTTC
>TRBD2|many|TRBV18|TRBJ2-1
CASSPGLAAHNEQFF
TGTGCCAGCTCACCTGGACTAGCGGCACACAATGAGCAGTTCTTC
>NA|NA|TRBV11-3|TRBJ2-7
CASSLDYRYEQYF
TGTGCCAGCAGCTTAGATTACAGATACGAGCAGTACTTC
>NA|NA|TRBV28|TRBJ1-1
CASGIVGQSENTEAFF
TGTGCCAGCGGGATTGTCGGACAGAGCGAAAACACTGAAGCTTTCTTT
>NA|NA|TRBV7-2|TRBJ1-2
CASSLVGGHNYGYTF
TGTGCCAGCAGCTTAGTCGGGGGCCATAACTATGGCTACACCTTC
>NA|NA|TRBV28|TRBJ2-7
CASSLMGYEQYF
TGTGCCAGCAGTTTGATGGGCTACGAGCAGTACTTC
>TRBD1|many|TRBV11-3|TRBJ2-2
CASSAGGWAGELFF
TGTGCCAGCAGCGCAGGGGGTTGGGCCGGGGAGCTGTTTTTT
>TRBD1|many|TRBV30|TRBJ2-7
CAGGLDREGGEQYF
TGTGCCGGGGGACTGGACAGGGAAGGGGGGGAGCAGTACTTC